The 16 T cell receptor beta chains below come from one sample, sequenced in a study of patients with pleural tuberculosis. TCRdb fed the reads into MiXCR, producing one record per CDR3 protein. The table lists around 50,000 distinct CDR3 sequences, 7.3% of them singletons. The receptors here all came from a human donor with pleural tuberculosis.

This clonotype qualifies as medium-sized (0.01 to 0.1%). V and J are TRBV13 and TRBJ2-3, with TRBD2 as a possible D gene (6 bases). From germline, CDR1 is PRHDT and CDR2 FYEKMQ (reference sequence). CDR3 length: 15 residues. V lost 6 bases, J lost 0 bases, and 13 bases lay in between. The CDR3 DNA follows: TGTGCCAGCAGGTTTGGCGGGACTAGCACAGATACGCAGTATTTT. Translating it yields CASRFGGTSTDTQYF.

This clonotype was recorded many times. A read error is possible here, since a much larger clone lies one base away. V usage is TRBV4-2 and J usage is TRBJ1-2; D uncertain. CDR1 is LGHNA, CDR2 YNFKEQ, per germline. This CDR3 is built from 13 residues. The CDR3 DNA is TGTGCCCGCAGCCAAGATATCGGGTATGGCTACACCTTC. Encoded protein: CARSQDIGYGYTF.

This clonotype was detected ten times or more. The chain combines TRBV20-1 with TRBJ1-1; no firm D call. Trimming pared 1 base from V and 4 bases from J, leaving 10 bases between. This CDR3 is built from 13 residues. From germline, CDR1 is DFQATT and CDR2 SNEGSKA (reference sequence). The CDR3 region is CSARASGATEAFF. The CDR3 bases are TGCAGTGCTAGAGCTTCGGGTGCCACTGAAGCTTTCTTT.

Many counts were recorded for this clonotype. V gene TRBV20-1 combines with J gene TRBJ2-7; D remains unclear. Trimming took 5 bases from V and 1 from J, leaving 12 bases between them. CDR1 and CDR2 (germline): DFQATT, SNEGSKA (reference sequence). This CDR3 contains 13 residues. CDR3 nucleotide sequence: TGCAGTGCTCCGACGGGCCTTTCCTACGAGCAGTACTTC. The encoded protein is CSAPTGLSYEQYF.

This clonotype was detected only a few times. This may be a read error, as it is one base from a much larger clone. The J gene is TRBJ2-1, the V gene TRBV2, with D possibly being TRBD1 (5 bases). Germline assignment: CDR1 SNHLY and CDR2 FYNNEI. Trimming removed 4 bases from V and 3 bases from J, with 10 bases in between. The CDR3 has 14 residues. The chain's CDR3 is CASSVGANYNEQFF. The CDR3 coding sequence is TGTGCCAGCAGTGTTGGGGCTAACTACAATGAGCAGTTCTTC.

Worth noting for this clonotype: A much larger clone sits a single nucleotide away, making a read error possible. In this CDR3 the conserved last residue, phenylalanine or tryptophan, is missing, so a read error is likely. The CDR3 loop reads CANSRDISKNTEAFL. DNA of the CDR3: TGTGCCAATTCCAGGGACATCAGTAAGAACACTGAAGCTTTCCTT. V and J are TRBV2 and TRBJ1-1; D is perhaps TRBD1 (6 bases). The CDR3 spans 15 residues. Germline CDR1 SNHLY, CDR2 FYNNEI. Trimming left V 10 bases short and J 1 base short, with 19 bases between.

This clonotype was detected only a few times. V is TRBV14 and J is TRBJ2-7; possible D gene TRBD2, 6 bases. Germline V gene sequence: CDR1 SGHDN, CDR2 FVKESK. This CDR3 contains 12 residues. This CDR3 reads CASSCQRDSLHV. CDR3 DNA: TGTGCCAGCAGCTGTCAACGGGACTCTCTCCACGTC.

This clonotype has more than one count but fewer than ten. This may arise from a read error, as a much more abundant clone is one base away. V is TRBV6-2 or TRBV6-3 and J is TRBJ2-2, with D possibly TRBD2 on 5 matching bases. The CDR3 has 15 residues. Germline V lookup: CDR1 MNHEY, CDR2 SVGEGT. Written as DNA, the CDR3 is TGTGCCAGCAGTTACGAGGGATCGAACGCCGGGGAGCTGTTTTTT. Translating it yields CASSYEGSNAGELFF.

In its sample, this clonotype was seen many times. The chain joins TRBV12-3 or TRBV12-4 to TRBJ2-5; D remains ambiguous. The CDR3 length is 12 residues. V gave up 3 bases and J gave up 4 bases, with 6 bases separating them. CDR3 protein: CASSLDAETQYF. The DNA of the CDR3 is TGTGCCAGCAGTTTGGACGCAGAGACCCAGTACTTC.

With respect to this clonotype: The germline gene is not matched at one end of the junction; a read error may be the cause. V and J are TRBV15 and TRBJ2-3; 12 nucleotides match TRBD2. CDR1 LNHNV and CDR2 YYDKDF come from the germline V gene (reference sequence). This CDR3 has 16 amino acids. The CDR3 nucleotides are TGTGCCATCAGCACAGCACTAGCGGGAGGCGCGGATACGCAGTATTTT. This sequence encodes CAISTALAGGADTQYF.

In this sample, this clonotype turned up many times. V and J are TRBV19 and TRBJ1-5, with TRBD1 identical over 7 bases. The V gene's germline CDR1 is LNHDA and CDR2 SQIVND (reference sequence). V lost 8 bases to trimming and J lost 6 bases; unmatched junction nucleotides: 4. The CDR3 is 12 residues long. The CDR3 coding sequence is TGTGCCAGTCGACAGGGTGGTCAGCCCCAGCATTTT. This sequence encodes CASRQGGQPQHF. The full variable domain, rest sourced from reference TRBV19 and TRBJ1-5, is DGGITQSPKYLFRKEGQNVTLSCEQNLNHDAMYWYRQDPGQGLRLIYYSQIVNDFQKGDIAEGYSVSREKKESFPLTVTSAQKNPTAFYLCASRQGGQPQHFGDGTRLSIL.

This clonotype has a count of ten or more. The chain joins TRBV5-1 to TRBJ1-1, with TRBD1 matching over 7 bases. Germline V CDR1 and CDR2: SGHRS, YFSETQ. After removal of 4 bases from V and 0 bases from J, the junction contained 6 bases not matched to a gene. This CDR3 contains 15 residues. CDR3 amino acids: CASSVTGTVNTEAFF. The CDR3 DNA sequence: TGCGCCAGCAGCGTAACCGGGACAGTGAACACTGAAGCTTTCTTT.

This clonotype was seen a handful of times. The rearrangement links TRBV4-2 to TRBJ2-5, with a tentative D call TRBD2 (6 bases). The V gene's germline CDR1 is LGHNA and CDR2 YNFKEQ. V lost 5 bases and J 1 base, leaving 14 bases between the germline ends. The CDR3 runs 15 residues. CDR3 loop: CASSAIRDFQETQYF. CDR3 sequence (DNA): TGTGCCAGCAGCGCCATAAGGGACTTCCAAGAGACCCAGTACTTC.

This clonotype has at least ten counts. J is TRBJ2-5 and V is TRBV11-2; D not resolved. This CDR3 region has 14 residues. The germline V gene has CDR1 SGHAT and CDR2 FQNNGV. Trimming left V 3 bases short and J 1 base short, with 9 bases between. CDR3 DNA sequence: TGTGCCAGCAGCTTCTATGGGCCCCAAGAGACCCAGTACTTC. Its protein is CASSFYGPQETQYF.

This clonotype appeared a few times. The V and J genes are TRBV2 and TRBJ2-5; D gene unclear. Between the trimmed V and J ends, which lost 6 bases and 5 bases, there was a span of 16 bases. The CDR3 loop spans 14 amino acids. Germline CDR1 SNHLY, CDR2 FYNNEI. CDR3 amino acids: CASRVGLGRETQYF. In nucleotides, the CDR3 is TGTGCCAGCAGAGTCGGTCTAGGTCGGGAGACCCAGTACTTC.

This clonotype was seen at least ten times. The CDR3 spells CASSEGPYEQYV. CDR3 bases: TGCGCCAGCAGTGAAGGTCCCTACGAGCAGTACGTC. The chain is built from TRBV10-2 and TRBJ2-7; D gene uncertain. The V and J ends lost 3 bases and 2 bases respectively, with 5 bases between them. The CDR3 is 12 residues long. Germline CDR1 reads WSHSY; CDR2 reads SAAADI.